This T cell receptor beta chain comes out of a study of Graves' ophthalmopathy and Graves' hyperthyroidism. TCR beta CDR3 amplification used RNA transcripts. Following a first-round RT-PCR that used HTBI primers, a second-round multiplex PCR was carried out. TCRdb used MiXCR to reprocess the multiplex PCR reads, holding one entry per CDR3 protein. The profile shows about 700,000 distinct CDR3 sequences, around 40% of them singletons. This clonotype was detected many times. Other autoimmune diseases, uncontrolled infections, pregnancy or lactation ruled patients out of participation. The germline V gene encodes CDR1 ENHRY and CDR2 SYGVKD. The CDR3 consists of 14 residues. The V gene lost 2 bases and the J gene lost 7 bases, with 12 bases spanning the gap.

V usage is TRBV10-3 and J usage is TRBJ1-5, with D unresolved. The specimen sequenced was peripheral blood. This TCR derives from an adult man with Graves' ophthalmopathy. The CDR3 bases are TGTGCCATCAGTGAGATACAGTCACGACAGCCCCAGCATTTT. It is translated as CAISEIQSRQPQHF.